The clone carrying this T cell receptor beta chain appeared once. Antigen: not known. The germline V and J ends were trimmed by 1 base and 5 bases, with 11 bases remaining between them. Per germline, CDR1 MNHNS and CDR2 SASEGT. This CDR3 contains 14 residues. This entry is derived from a study of OX40 agonist ivuxolimab in advanced cancers. General study results and limits: Researchers did not establish what antigens the expanded peripheral T cells target.

Sequenced by immunoSEQ multiplex PCR; TCRdb stores in-frame clones only, minus some. The data contain roughly 69,000 clones, around 86% of them seen just once; the ten biggest clones take up more than 3.5%. This material consisted of CD4+ or CD8+ T cells sorted from blood, taken in a trial of the OX40 agonist ivuxolimab. This clonotype was obtained from an adult with an advanced solid tumor such as melanoma, head and neck, liver or kidney cancer. This chain links TRBV6-1 with TRBJ1-2; D unresolved. CDR3 loop: CASSEGGGVYGYTF. The CDR3 DNA reads as TGTGCCAGCAGTGAAGGTGGAGGTGTGTATGGCTACACCTTC.